The 15 T cell receptor beta chains below were found in one sample sequenced in a study of identical twins. TCRdb reprocessed the 5' RACE reads with MiXCR, giving one entry per CDR3 protein. The sample shows about 690,000 distinct CDR3 sequences, around 6.1% of them seen only once. Specimen: naive T cells sorted from blood. The receptors were gathered from a man in his late teens or twenties in good health.

This clonotype was seen only a few times. This chain connects TRBV7-2 to TRBJ2-7, with D perhaps TRBD1 (6 bases). The CDR3 has 16 residues. Between the trimmed V and J ends, which lost 3 bases and 1 base, there was a span of 16 bases. Germline-derived CDR1 and CDR2 are SGHTA and FQGNSA. In DNA form, the CDR3 reads TGTGCCAGCAGCTTTCCCAGGGGCTGGGCATCCTACGAGCAGTACTTC. This translates into CASSFPRGWASYEQYF.

This clonotype was counted at least ten times. The J gene is TRBJ2-3, the V gene TRBV27; unclear D gene. This CDR3 is 13 amino acids long. Germline V lookup: CDR1 MNHEY, CDR2 SMNVEV (reference sequence). With 5 bases removed from V and 2 bases from J, the gap between germline ends came to 8 bases. CDR3 residues: CASSLFVTDTQYF. Here the CDR3 DNA reads TGTGCCAGCAGTCTGTTTGTCACAGATACGCAGTATTTT.

There are many counts of this clonotype. The gene calls are TRBV20-1 and TRBJ2-1, with D tentatively TRBD1 or TRBD2 (5 bases each). In germline, CDR1 is DFQATT, CDR2 SNEGSKA (reference sequence). This CDR3 is built from 14 residues. Trimming left V 6 bases short and J 0 bases short, with 12 bases between. CDR3 in DNA: TGCAGTGCCCGGGACGAAAGCTCCTACAATGAGCAGTTCTTC. Its protein product is CSARDESSYNEQFF.

This clonotype showed up just a few times. The genes are TRBV10-2 and TRBJ2-7; 8 nucleotides agree with TRBD2. V dropped 3 bases and J dropped 7; count of bases not matched to a gene: 11. Germline CDR1 reads WSHSY; CDR2 reads SAAADI. This CDR3 is 15 amino acids long. CDR3 loop: CASSEGTRGVGEQYF. The CDR3 coding sequence is TGCGCCAGCAGTGAAGGGACTAGAGGGGTGGGGGAGCAGTACTTC.

A few counts support this clonotype. The chain has TRBV24-1 and TRBJ2-5; D tentatively fits TRBD1 or TRBD2 (5 bases each). The V and J ends lost 0 bases and 4 bases respectively, with 14 bases between them. Germline CDR1 and CDR2: KGHDR and SFDVKD. The CDR3 contains 16 residues. The chain's CDR3 is CATSDLGAGVGETQYF. CDR3 nucleotides: TGTGCCACCAGTGATTTGGGGGCCGGGGTCGGAGAGACCCAGTACTTC.

The chain combines TRBV7-9 with TRBJ1-2; 8 nucleotides align to TRBD1. This CDR3 has 15 residues. Per germline, CDR1 SEHNR and CDR2 FQNEAQ (reference sequence). J was trimmed by 4 bases and V by 1 base; bases with no gene match: 5. The CDR3 loop reads CASSLDRDRTYGYTF. CDR3 in DNA: TGTGCCAGCAGCTTAGACCGGGACAGGACCTATGGCTACACCTTC. The full variable domain, with the rest looked up from reference TRBV7-9 and TRBJ1-2, is DTGVSQNPRHKITKRGQNVTFRCDPISEHNRLYWYRQTLGQGPEFLTYFQNEAQLEKSRLLSDRFSAERPKGSFSTLEIQRTEQGDSAMYLCASSLDRDRTYGYTFGSGTRLTVV.

This clonotype appeared a few times. The V call is TRBV10-2, the J call TRBJ2-7; possibly TRBD2 for D (5 bases). CDR1 WSHSY and CDR2 SAAADI come from the germline V gene. V lost 5 bases, J lost 7 bases, and 18 bases lay in between. The CDR3 totals 14 residues. The CDR3 nucleotides are TGCGCCAGCAGTTTCTTGGGTACGCCGGGGGAGCAGTACGTC. Amino acid sequence: CASSFLGTPGEQYV.

The sample holds many counts of this clonotype. The rearrangement joins TRBV28 to TRBJ2-1; no definite D call. This CDR3 region has 15 residues. V was trimmed by 2 bases and J by 0 bases, leaving 8 bases between them. Germline V gene data show CDR1 as MDHEN and CDR2 as SYDVKM. CDR3 coding DNA: TGTGCCAGCAGTTTACGATGGAGCTCCTACAATGAGCAGTTCTTC. Its translation: CASSLRWSSYNEQFF.

This rearrangement joins TRBV25-1 to TRBJ1-1; TRBD1 aligns across 7 bases. The junction had 6 bases not matched to a gene; V was cut back by 8 bases and J by 3 bases. Per germline, CDR1 MGHDK and CDR2 SYGVNS. This CDR3 comprises 13 residues. CDR3 in amino acids: CASGRTGYTEAFF. In DNA form, the CDR3 reads TGTGCCAGCGGGAGGACAGGATACACTGAAGCTTTCTTT.

V is TRBV11-2 and J is TRBJ2-3; 13 bases line up with TRBD2. The CDR3 is 17 amino acids. Germline CDR1 reads SGHAT; CDR2 reads FQNNGV. V lost 4 bases and J lost 6; bases outside the gene matches: 10. CDR3 bases: TGTGCCAGCAGCTCCCGGGGACTAGCGGGAATCGGGGATACGCAGTATTTT. It encodes CASSSRGLAGIGDTQYF.

V is TRBV5-1 and J is TRBJ2-5; 8 positions match TRBD1. V was clipped by 4 bases and J by 3 bases; unmatched bases: 11. This CDR3 is built from 16 residues. CDR1 SGHRS and CDR2 YFSETQ come from the germline V gene. The CDR3 coding sequence is TGCGCCAGCAGCGCATTCAGGGGGCGCTTTGAAGAGACCCAGTACTTC. As protein: CASSAFRGRFEETQYF. The full variable domain, completed using reference TRBV5-1 and TRBJ2-5, is KAGVTQTPRYLIKTRGQQVTLSCSPISGHRSVSWYQQTPGQGLQFLFEYFSETQRNKGNFPGRFSGRQFSNSRSEMNVSTLELGDSALYLCASSAFRGRFEETQYFGPGTRLLVL.

This clonotype was seen ten or more times. The chain combines TRBV28 with TRBJ2-1, with D tentatively TRBD2 (5 bases). CDR1 is MDHEN, CDR2 SYDVKM, per germline. V lost 3 bases and J lost 6, with 12 bases in between. CDR3 length: 14 residues. CDR3: CASSFSGISNEQFF. CDR3 sequence (DNA): TGTGCCAGCAGTTTCTCCGGGATAAGCAATGAGCAGTTCTTC.

This clonotype has a handful of counts. The CDR3 region has the DNA TGTGCCAGCGGGTCAGCAGATACGCAGTATTTT. Translation gives CASGSADTQYF. This chain connects TRBV7-6 to TRBJ2-3; the D is unclear. The CDR3 consists of 11 residues. Trimming pared 8 bases from V and 4 bases from J, leaving 7 bases between. Germline CDR1 SGHVS, CDR2 FNYEAQ. Combining the CDR3 with reference TRBV7-6 and TRBJ2-3 gives the whole variable domain GAGVSQSPRYKVTKRGQDVALRCDPISGHVSLYWYRQALGQGPEFLTYFNYEAQQDKSGLPNDRFSAERPEGSISTLTIQRTEQRDSAMYRCASGSADTQYFGPGTRLTVL.

Ten or more counts support this clonotype. This sequence joins TRBV18 and TRBJ2-7, with 7 nucleotides matching TRBD1. With V trimmed by 2 bases and J by 0 bases, 10 bases remained unmatched. The length of the CDR3 is 17 residues. CDR1 and CDR2 from the germline V gene are KGHSH and LQKENI. The CDR3 DNA is TGTGCCAGCTCACCATTGGGAGCAGGGGGATTCTCCTACGAGCAGTACTTC. Protein: CASSPLGAGGFSYEQYF.

This clonotype was counted only a few times. V usage is TRBV27 and J usage is TRBJ1-1; possible D gene TRBD1, 6 bases. Trimming removed 0 bases from V and 8 bases from J, with 10 bases in between. This CDR3 contains 13 residues. The germline CDR1 and CDR2 sequences are MNHEY and SMNVEV (reference sequence). CDR3 in amino acids: CASSLSKGVEAFF. DNA for the CDR3: TGTGCCAGCAGTTTATCGAAGGGGGTCGAAGCTTTCTTT.